This record concerns one TCR beta chain sequence. Its cognate antigen is unknown. The data derive from a study of cytomegalovirus exposure and HLA in healthy donors. The primer mix had 60 Vbeta and 13 Jbeta primers. Some clones are missing from TCRdb's copy, which holds only in-frame ones; the method was immunoSEQ multiplex PCR. There are more than 75,000 clones in the sample; approximately 69% occur only once, and about 9.1% lies in the top ten. Looked up from germline, CDR1 is MGHRA and CDR2 is YSYEKL. This CDR3 region has 14 residues. Deletions cut 0 bases from V and 5 bases from J, with 10 bases between. Overall study findings and caveats: Earlier analysis looked at TCR beta V segments, and most were productive about 90% or about 30% of the time. The majority of CMV-associated TCR beta chains were reported as apparently HLA-restricted in a later analysis.

The specimen sequenced was PBMCs. This clonotype was sampled from a man in his forties in good health and CMV-seropositive. This chain connects TRBV4-1 to TRBJ2-5; the D is unclear. This CDR3 reads CASSQDSSRETQYF. CDR3 DNA: TGCGCCAGCAGCCAAGACTCCTCACGGGAGACCCAGTACTTC.